This T cell receptor beta chain stems from a study of cytomegalovirus exposure and HLA in healthy donors (dated by TCRdb to 2017 to 2019). About the full investigation: According to an earlier analysis of 550 to 700 of the donors, about 179 million T cells yielded over 100 million unique TCR beta sequences and about 300 Gb of sequence data. On average, around 240,000 unique TCR beta nucleotide sequences were sequenced per donor among more than 350 genotyped donors of the cohort, with about 17% of those sequences being non-productive. The later analysis used no new phenotypic data to find candidate immune exposures, relying instead on TCR beta sequences and their occurrence across donors. The number of donors typed differed by locus, with roughly 629-640 for A, B, C, DRB1 and DQB1, around 500 for DQA1, 600 to 610 for DPA1, and 400 to 490 for DPB1. The T cell repertoires of some 670 subjects were profiled by immunosequencing and related to cytomegalovirus serostatus. Donor age, sex, ethnicity and CMV serostatus were collected together with the repertoire data. Because of strong linkage in the cohort, roughly five DR-DQ haplotypes were treated as single units for association and clustering. An early release that covered some 630 HLA-typed donors contained 300 to 350 gigabases of sequencing data and tens of millions of unique TCR sequences. Genome-wide SNP genotypes for about 65% of the 666 donors were used in a later genetic analysis, which treated that subset as a discovery cohort. In addition to the first cohort of about 650 subjects, a separate validation cohort of 120 different subjects was used. Both class I and class II loci were covered by HLA typing, at four-digit resolution. High-throughput TCR immunosequencing, statistical association of individual TCRs with disease status, and machine learning were combined to predict cytomegalovirus infection status. The study was designed to test whether signatures of past pathogen exposure could be identified by cataloging public T cell receptors. All discovery cohort repertoires had been generated using a single sequencing platform. A later analysis re-analyzed previously published TCR beta repertoires from 650 to 800 donors and added high-resolution HLA genotyping to study TCR occurrence patterns. Among the approximately 400 genotyped donors, around 81% belonged to the genetic ancestry cluster associated with self-reported Caucasian donors. An earlier analysis of 587 of the donors used high-throughput TCR beta sequencing to judge whether each TCR beta V gene segment behaved as functional or pseudogenic. What the work shows at the level of the full study, not this receptor alone: For the cohort, immune exposure information was limited to CMV serostatus. Some IMGT-functional V segments, including TRBV6-2 and TRBV6-3, could not be distinguished by the 87-base-pair reads and were therefore excluded. Roughly uniform sequencing depth across donors was assumed in presence/absence analyses, although this assumption may not hold. In a later analysis, 15,000 to 20,000 TCR beta sequences were associated with specific HLA alleles at a false discovery rate of 0.05. While some public TCRs were present in many individuals, most TCR sequences turned up only very rarely across donors. In a later analysis, HLA-associated TCR beta chains were found to be more clonally expanded and to have lower generation probabilities than equally common non-associated chains. Broadly in line with IMGT annotations, most TCR beta V segments showed up in productive rearrangements about 90% or about 30% of the time in an earlier analysis of approximately 600 of the donors. Because some donors lacked HLA typing at each locus, the association tests relied only on the typed subset. In this cohort, only TCR beta chains were sequenced, and detectable features were limited by the absence of alpha or paired-chain data. A total of fewer than 200 TCR beta chains were listed by the study as associated with cytomegalovirus. Correlated functional status among segregating V segments might be attributable to linkage disequilibrium, but an unknown experimental factor could not be ruled out. In vitro tests confirmed that a few of the cytomegalovirus-associated TCR beta chains recognize cytomegalovirus antigens. Because counts were too low, roughly 16 rarely observed V segments, including chromosome 9 orphons, were left out of the earlier analysis of about 620 of the donors. Cytomegalovirus status was reported to be diagnosed by the classifier with high specificity and sensitivity in both the original and validation cohorts. When HLA alleles, especially DR and DQ, strongly co-occurred, TCR associations were difficult to assign to individual alleles. In a later genetic analysis, fewer N-insertions in productive TCRs were reported among donors in an Asian-associated ancestry cluster than the approximately 630-donor mean. According to a later analysis, TCR association rates differed among HLA loci, with DRB1 alleles showing the most associated TCRs and HLA-C alleles showing the fewest. A group of highly shared sequence variants was considered likely to be a technical artifact of the sequencing pipeline. A further reported finding was that TCR beta sequences accurately predicted the HLA-A and HLA-B alleles for most subjects in the first cohort. Several of the top co-occurrence clusters appeared to be linked to parvovirus B19, influenza, CMV and Epstein-Barr virus, according to a later analysis. Most CMV-associated TCR beta chains appeared to be HLA-restricted in a later analysis, and the HLA associations seemed to be driven largely by CMV exposure. The authors suggested that the approach could potentially be generalized to other disease states and immunological phenotypes. A later genetic analysis associated a missense DCLRE1C variant with V-gene and J-gene trimming of TCR beta chains, and an independent cohort replicated the association.

The germline V gene supplies CDR1 MNHNS and CDR2 SASEGT. The V end loses 1 base and the J end loses 2 bases, and a stretch of 9 bases separates them. The CDR3, from cysteine to phenylalanine, totals 14 residues. Only the CDR3 part of the read is kept: 42 bases, read in frame from the first base. This clone was found once. Its recognized antigen is unknown. Per-base qualities were not stored, and no clone one base away is much larger. In total, just over 650 healthy bone marrow donors made up the cohort. All cohort members were sampled while nominally healthy, although unrecorded immune exposures were likely present. The donor tested CMV seropositive and was one of the 289 seropositive cohort members. Every donor gave a peripheral blood sample, and the peripheral blood mononuclear cells from that sample were used for TCR beta sequencing. The Qiagen DNeasy Blood Extraction Kit was used to extract genomic DNA from the blood cell samples.

Library construction relied on the immunoSEQ multiplex PCR assay. For the multiplex PCR, a mixture combining 60 forward primers for TCR Vbeta segments and 13 reverse primers for TCR Jbeta segments was used. Amplification of the CDR3 region of rearranged TCR beta genes was performed with a multiplex PCR assay on genomic DNA. The amplified TCR beta libraries were sequenced on the Illumina HiSeq System as 87-base-pair reads. As for the original processing: A later analysis tallied 75 million to 85 million unique TCR beta chains across the approximately 670 repertoires, and around 9.9 million of those chains were shared by two or more donors. To remove PCR and sequencing errors, raw reads were error-corrected and collapsed into unique sequences using a nearest-neighbor algorithm that merged closely related sequences. To assign V, D and J gene segments, CDR3 sequences were aligned to IMGT reference sequences. For a sequence to be retained, a match of at least six nucleotides to both a V gene segment and a J gene segment was required. Rearrangements were classified as productive when the CDR3 lacked stop codons and remained in frame with V and J, and all other rearrangements were classified as non-productive. CDR3 was defined by IMGT convention, running from the second conserved V-encoded cysteine to the conserved J-encoded phenylalanine. In an earlier analysis of 500 to 650 of the donors, sequences lacking an unambiguous match to a single V gene segment were excluded. In an earlier analysis of a few hundred of the donors, a V segment was called functional when productive rearrangements were above 56.7%, and segregating when the standard deviation between donors exceeded 5%. To diagnose cytomegalovirus status from the catalog of TCR beta chain sequences, a statistical classification framework was built. V and J gene assignment, in a later analysis, came from comparing TCR nucleotide sequences with IMGT/GENE-DB human TR gene sequences. A later analysis assigned CDR3 sequences and most-parsimonious VDJ recombination scenarios with the TCRdist pipeline. A later analysis defined each TCR beta chain by its CDR3 amino acid sequence plus V-gene family, and excluded reads lacking a unique V-gene family. A later analysis removed 500 to 600 highly shared, low-generation-probability nucleotide sequences to deal with suspected cross-contamination and a sequencing artifact. For each public chain, a later analysis derived a clonal expansion index from normalized ranks of inferred template counts within each repertoire. A later analysis computed generation probabilities with a VDJ recombination model fitted to out-of-frame rearrangements, and checked the results against IGoR. In a later analysis, TCR-TCR, TCR-HLA and TCR-CMV co-occurrence was scored with hypergeometric tests, and a repertoire-size bias correction was applied to TCR pairs. To estimate false discovery rates, a later analysis permuted the HLA or CMV assignments 20 times. A later analysis grouped co-occurring TCRs with DBSCAN, adding TCRdist sequence similarity when clustering within HLA-allele-positive subsets. Repertoires with fewer than 30,000 or more than 120,000 public chains were left out of co-occurrence clustering, as were five repertoires with anomalous nucleotide sharing. TCRdb's version of the immuneACCESS table is confined to in-frame rearrangements and falls short of the full clone set. An unresolved V gene accounts for under half of the shortfall where checked; the remainder is of unknown origin. V, J and clone size reflect that table, while D and trimming were determined from the DNA. The sample contains more than 95,000 clones, approximately 74% of them found a single time. Less than 4% of the sample goes to the ten largest clones.

This receptor was taken from a man aged 35 to 55 in good health and CMV-seropositive. Sequenced input: PBMCs. The chain joins TRBV6-1 to TRBJ2-7; a tentative D call is TRBD1 (5 bases match). The DNA is TGTGCCAGCAGTGAAGGACAGCTTGCCTACGAGCAGTACTTC. This sequence encodes CASSEGQLAYEQYF.